This T cell receptor beta chain was sequenced for a study of T cell responses to AZD1222 COVID-19 vaccine. At the level of the study: Analyses pooled second doses at about 4 or about 12 weeks.

Germline CDR1 reads LGHDT; CDR2 reads YNNKEL (reference sequence). CDR3 length: 17 amino acids. Germline trimming cut 4 bases from V and 5 bases from J; bases unmatched to any gene: 14. Generated by immunoSEQ multiplex PCR, the TCRdb table keeps only in-frame clones and is missing some. The table includes 100,000 to 150,000 clones, 89% detected once. This chain joins TRBV3-1 (or the pseudogene TRBV3-2) and TRBJ1-1; 9 nucleotides align to TRBD1. The source was peripheral blood, collected on day 0 of AZD1222 vaccination. The TCR was taken from an adult in good health. CDR3 amino acids: CASSPPDRGGGGTEAFF. The CDR3, as DNA: TGTGCCAGCAGCCCGCCGGACAGGGGCGGGGGTGGGACTGAAGCTTTCTTT.